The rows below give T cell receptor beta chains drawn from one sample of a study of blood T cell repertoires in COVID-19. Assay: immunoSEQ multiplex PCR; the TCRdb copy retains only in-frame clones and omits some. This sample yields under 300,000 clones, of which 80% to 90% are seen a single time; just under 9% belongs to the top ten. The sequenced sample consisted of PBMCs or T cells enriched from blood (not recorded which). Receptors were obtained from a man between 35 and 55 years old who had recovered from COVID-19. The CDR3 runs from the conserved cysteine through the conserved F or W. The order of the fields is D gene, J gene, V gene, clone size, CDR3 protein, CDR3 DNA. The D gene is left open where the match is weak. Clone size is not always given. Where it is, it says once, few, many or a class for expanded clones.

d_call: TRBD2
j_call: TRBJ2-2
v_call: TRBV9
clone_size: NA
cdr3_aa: CASSVPGTSGRAMRSGELFF
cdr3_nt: TGTGCCAGCAGCGTACCCGGCACTAGCGGGAGGGCGATGAGGTCCGGGGAGCTGTTTTTT

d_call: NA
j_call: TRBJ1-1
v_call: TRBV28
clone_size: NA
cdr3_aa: CASRVRRGAFF
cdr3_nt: TGTGCCAGCAGGGTAAGGAGAGGAGCTTTCTTT

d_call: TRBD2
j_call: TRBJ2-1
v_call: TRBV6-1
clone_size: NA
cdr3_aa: CASSEASSGYNEQFF
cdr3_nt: TGTGCCAGCAGTGAAGCTTCTAGCGGATACAATGAGCAGTTCTTC

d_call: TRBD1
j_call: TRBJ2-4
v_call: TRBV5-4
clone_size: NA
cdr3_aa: CASSPQGDTNIQYF
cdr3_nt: TGTGCCAGCAGCCCACAGGGGGATACGAACATTCAGTACTTC

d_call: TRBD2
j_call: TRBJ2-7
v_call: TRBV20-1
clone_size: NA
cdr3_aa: CSASDSGRGSYEQYF
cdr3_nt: TGCAGTGCTAGTGATAGCGGGAGGGGTTCCTACGAGCAGTACTTC

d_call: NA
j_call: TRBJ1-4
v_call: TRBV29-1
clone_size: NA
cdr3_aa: CSVEETGHLNGEKLFF
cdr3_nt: TGCAGCGTTGAGGAAACGGGACACTTAAACGGGGAAAAACTGTTTTTT

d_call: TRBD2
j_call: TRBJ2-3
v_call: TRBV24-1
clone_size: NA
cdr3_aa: CATSDPSAGATDTQYF
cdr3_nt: TGTGCCACCAGTGATCCCTCAGCGGGGGCCACAGATACGCAGTATTTT

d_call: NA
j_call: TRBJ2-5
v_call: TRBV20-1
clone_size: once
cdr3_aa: CSAAPRAAQYF
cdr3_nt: TGCAGTGCTGCCCCCAGGGCGGCCCAGTACTTC

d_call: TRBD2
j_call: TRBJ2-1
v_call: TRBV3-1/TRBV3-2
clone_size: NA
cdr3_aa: CASSQVAAGGGNEQFF
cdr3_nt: TGTGCCAGCAGCCAAGTGGCAGCGGGGGGCGGGAATGAGCAGTTCTTC

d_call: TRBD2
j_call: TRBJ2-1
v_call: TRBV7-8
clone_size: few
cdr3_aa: CAIQRDSYNEQFF
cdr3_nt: TGTGCCATCCAGCGGGACTCCTACAATGAGCAGTTCTTC

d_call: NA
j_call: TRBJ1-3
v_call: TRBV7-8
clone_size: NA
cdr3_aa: CASSLVPGGNTIYF
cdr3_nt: TGTGCCAGCAGCTTAGTACCAGGCGGAAACACCATATATTTT

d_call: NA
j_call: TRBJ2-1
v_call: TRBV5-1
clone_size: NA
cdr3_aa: CASSSGGGTIFNEQFF
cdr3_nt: TGCGCCAGCAGCTCGGGGGGCGGGACTATTTTCAATGAGCAGTTCTTC

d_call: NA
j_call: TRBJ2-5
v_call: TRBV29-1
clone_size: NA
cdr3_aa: CSCFRGGGGETQYF
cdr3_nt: TGCAGCTGCTTCAGGGGTGGCGGGGGAGAGACCCAGTACTTC

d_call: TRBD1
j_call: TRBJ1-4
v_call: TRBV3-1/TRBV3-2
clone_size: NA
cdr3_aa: CASSAGTGHNEKLFF
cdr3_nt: TGTGCCAGCAGCGCCGGGACAGGACATAATGAAAAACTGTTTTTT

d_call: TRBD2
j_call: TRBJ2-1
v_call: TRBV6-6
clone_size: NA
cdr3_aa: CASSPAGNNEQFF
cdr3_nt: TGTGCCAGCAGTCCAGCGGGGAACAATGAGCAGTTCTTC

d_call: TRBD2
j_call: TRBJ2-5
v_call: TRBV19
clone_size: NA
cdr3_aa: CASSDSGGIQETQYF
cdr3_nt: TGTGCCAGCTCAGATAGCGGGGGTATCCAAGAGACCCAGTACTTC

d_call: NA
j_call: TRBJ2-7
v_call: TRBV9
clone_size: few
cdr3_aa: CASSARLGSNEQYF
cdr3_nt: TGTGCCAGCAGCGCAAGACTAGGCTCGAACGAGCAGTACTTC

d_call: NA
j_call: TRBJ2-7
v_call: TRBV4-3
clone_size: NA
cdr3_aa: CASSQDKLSYEQYF
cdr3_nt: TGCGCCAGCAGCCAAGATAAACTCTCCTACGAGCAGTACTTC

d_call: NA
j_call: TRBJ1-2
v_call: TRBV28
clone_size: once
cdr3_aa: CASRWRGIHYGYTF
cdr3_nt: TGTGCCAGCAGGTGGCGCGGCATACACTATGGCTACACCTTC

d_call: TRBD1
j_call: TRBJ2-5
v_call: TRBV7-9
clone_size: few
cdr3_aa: CASSTGGSLETQYF
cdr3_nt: TGTGCCAGCAGCACAGGGGGTTCTTTAGAGACCCAGTACTTC

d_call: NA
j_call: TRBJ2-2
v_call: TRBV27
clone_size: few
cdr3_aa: CASSLRVPGHATFNTGELFF
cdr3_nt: TGTGCCAGCAGTTTGAGGGTTCCGGGACACGCTACCTTTAACACCGGGGAGCTGTTTTTT

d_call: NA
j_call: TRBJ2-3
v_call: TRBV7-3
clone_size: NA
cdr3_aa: CASSPGLRGRTDTQYF
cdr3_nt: TGTGCCAGCAGCCCGGGACTCCGGGGGAGGACAGATACGCAGTATTTT

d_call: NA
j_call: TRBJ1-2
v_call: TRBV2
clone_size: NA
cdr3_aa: CASSERRANYGYTF
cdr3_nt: TGTGCCAGCAGTGAACGGCGGGCTAACTATGGCTACACCTTC

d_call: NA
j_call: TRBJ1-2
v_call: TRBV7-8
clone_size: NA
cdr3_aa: CASSLVDVGEGWPDYGYTF
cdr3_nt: TGTGCCAGCAGCTTAGTGGACGTCGGGGAGGGATGGCCGGACTATGGCTACACCTTC

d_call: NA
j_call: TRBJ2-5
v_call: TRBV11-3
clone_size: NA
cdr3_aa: CASRSQETQYF
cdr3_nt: TGTGCCAGCAGGAGTCAAGAGACCCAGTACTTC

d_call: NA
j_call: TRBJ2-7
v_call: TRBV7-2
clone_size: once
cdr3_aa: CASSSTGQRYEQYF
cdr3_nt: TGTGCCAGCAGCTCCACGGGACAACGGTACGAGCAGTACTTC

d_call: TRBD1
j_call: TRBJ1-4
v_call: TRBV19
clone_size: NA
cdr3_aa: CASSLGQVEKLFF
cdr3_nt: TGTGCCAGTAGTCTCGGACAGGTTGAAAAACTGTTTTTT

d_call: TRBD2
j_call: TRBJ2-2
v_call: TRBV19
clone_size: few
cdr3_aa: CASSSRSGRFTGELFF
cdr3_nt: TGTGCCAGTAGTTCACGTAGCGGGAGGTTCACCGGGGAGCTGTTTTTT

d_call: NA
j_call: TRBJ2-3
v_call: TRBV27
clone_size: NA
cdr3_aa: CASSPQLVADTQYF
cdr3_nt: TGTGCCAGCAGTCCGCAACTAGTCGCAGATACGCAGTATTTT

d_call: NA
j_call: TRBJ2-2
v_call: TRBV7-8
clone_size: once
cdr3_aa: CASSPRGGTANTGELFF
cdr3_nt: TGTGCCAGCAGCCCTAGGGGGGGGACCGCGAACACCGGGGAGCTGTTTTTT

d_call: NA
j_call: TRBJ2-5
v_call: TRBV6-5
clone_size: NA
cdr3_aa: CATGLTQETQYF
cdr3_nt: TGTGCCACCGGACTGACACAAGAGACCCAGTACTTC

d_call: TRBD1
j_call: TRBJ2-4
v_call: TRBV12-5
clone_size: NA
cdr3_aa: CASGLGQGGKNIQYF
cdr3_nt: TGTGCTAGTGGACTTGGACAGGGCGGCAAAAACATTCAGTACTTC

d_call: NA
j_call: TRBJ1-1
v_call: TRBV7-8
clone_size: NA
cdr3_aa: CASSLVMQGEAFF
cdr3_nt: TGTGCCAGCAGCTTAGTTATGCAGGGCGAAGCTTTCTTT

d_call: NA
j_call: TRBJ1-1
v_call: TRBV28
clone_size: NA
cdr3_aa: CASSITGQGHTEAFF
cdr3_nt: TGTGCCAGCAGCATTACGGGCCAGGGCCACACTGAAGCTTTCTTT

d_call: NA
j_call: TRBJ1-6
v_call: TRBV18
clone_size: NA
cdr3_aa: CASSRSSGENSPLHF
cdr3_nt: TGTGCCAGCTCACGGTCATCAGGGGAAAATTCACCCCTCCACTTT

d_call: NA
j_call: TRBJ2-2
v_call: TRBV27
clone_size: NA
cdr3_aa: CASSFSQINTGELFF
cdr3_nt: TGTGCCAGCAGTTTCTCACAAATTAACACCGGGGAGCTGTTTTTT

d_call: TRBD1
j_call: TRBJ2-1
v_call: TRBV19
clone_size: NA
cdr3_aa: CASSTGTGSADNEQFF
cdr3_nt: TGTGCCAGTAGTACCGGGACAGGGAGTGCGGACAATGAGCAGTTCTTC

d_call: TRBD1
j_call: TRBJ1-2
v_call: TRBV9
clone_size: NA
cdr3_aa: CASSGSTGGTYGYTF
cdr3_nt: TGTGCCAGCAGCGGATCGACAGGGGGCACATATGGCTACACCTTC

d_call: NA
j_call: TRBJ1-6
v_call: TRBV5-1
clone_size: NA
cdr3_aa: CASSSSSSGGQGSPLHF
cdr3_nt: TGCGCCAGCAGCTCATCGTCCTCGGGAGGCCAAGGTTCACCCCTCCACTTT

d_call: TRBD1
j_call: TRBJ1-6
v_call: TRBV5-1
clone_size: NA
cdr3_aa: CASSIRDRGDNSPLHF
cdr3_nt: TGCGCCAGCAGCATCCGGGACAGGGGAGATAATTCACCCCTCCACTTT

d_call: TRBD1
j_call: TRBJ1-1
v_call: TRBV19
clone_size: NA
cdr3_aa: CASSIGQGAEAFF
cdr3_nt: TGTGCCAGTAGTATAGGGCAGGGGGCTGAAGCTTTCTTT

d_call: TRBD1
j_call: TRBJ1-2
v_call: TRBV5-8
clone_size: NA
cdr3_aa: CASSLAGWTGANYGYTF
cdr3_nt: TGTGCCAGCAGCTTGGCCGGGTGGACAGGCGCTAACTATGGCTACACCTTC